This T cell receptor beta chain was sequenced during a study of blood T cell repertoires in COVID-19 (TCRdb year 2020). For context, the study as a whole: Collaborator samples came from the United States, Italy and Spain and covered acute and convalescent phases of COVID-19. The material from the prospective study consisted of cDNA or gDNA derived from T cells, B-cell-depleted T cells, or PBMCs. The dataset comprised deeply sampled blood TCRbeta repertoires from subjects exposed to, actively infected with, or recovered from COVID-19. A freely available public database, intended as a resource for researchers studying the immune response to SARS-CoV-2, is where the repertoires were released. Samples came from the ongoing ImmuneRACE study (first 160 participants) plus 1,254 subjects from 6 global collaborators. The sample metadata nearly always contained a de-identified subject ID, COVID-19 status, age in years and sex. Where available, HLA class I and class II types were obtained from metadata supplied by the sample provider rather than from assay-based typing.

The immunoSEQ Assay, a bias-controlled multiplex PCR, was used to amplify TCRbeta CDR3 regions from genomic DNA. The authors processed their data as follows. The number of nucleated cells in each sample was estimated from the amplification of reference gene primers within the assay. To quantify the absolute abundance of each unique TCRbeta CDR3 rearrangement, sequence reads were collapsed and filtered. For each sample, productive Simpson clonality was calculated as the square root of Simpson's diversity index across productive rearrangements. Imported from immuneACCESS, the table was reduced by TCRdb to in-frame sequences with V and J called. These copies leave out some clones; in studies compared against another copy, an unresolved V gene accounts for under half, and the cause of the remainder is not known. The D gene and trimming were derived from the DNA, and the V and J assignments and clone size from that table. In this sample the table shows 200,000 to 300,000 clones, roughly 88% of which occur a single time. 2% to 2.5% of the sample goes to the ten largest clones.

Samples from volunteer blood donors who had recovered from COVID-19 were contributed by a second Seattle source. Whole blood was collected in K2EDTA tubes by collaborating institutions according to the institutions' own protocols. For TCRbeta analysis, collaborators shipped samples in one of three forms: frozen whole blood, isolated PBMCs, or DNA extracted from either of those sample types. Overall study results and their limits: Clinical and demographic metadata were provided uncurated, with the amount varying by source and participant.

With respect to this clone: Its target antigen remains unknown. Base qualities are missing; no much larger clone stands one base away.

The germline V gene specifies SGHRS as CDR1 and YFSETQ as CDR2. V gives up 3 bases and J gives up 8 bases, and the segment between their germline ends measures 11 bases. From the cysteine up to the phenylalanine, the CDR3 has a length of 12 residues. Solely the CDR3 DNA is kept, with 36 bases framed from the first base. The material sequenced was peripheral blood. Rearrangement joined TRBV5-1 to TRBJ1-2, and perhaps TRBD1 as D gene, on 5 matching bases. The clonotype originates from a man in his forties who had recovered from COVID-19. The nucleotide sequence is TGCGCCAGCAGCTCCTCGGGGGAAGGCTACACCTTC. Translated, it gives CASSSSGEGYTF.